This is a list of T cell receptor beta chains from one sample in a study of blood T cell repertoires in COVID-19. Method: immunoSEQ multiplex PCR; TCRdb's copy keeps in-frame clones and lacks some. Of fewer than 200,000 clones listed, around 84% are singletons. The sample comprised PBMCs or T cells enriched from blood (not recorded which). The receptors were gathered from a woman in her thirties who had been exposed to COVID-19. Each CDR3 is given with its conserved first and last residue. The D gene is left open where the match is weak. Some rows have no size entry. The others give once, few or many, or a class for an expanded clone.

J: TRBJ2-3
size: -
V: TRBV2
D: -
CDR3: CACQPGYADTQYF
DNA: TGTGCCTGCCAGCCCGGGTACGCAGATACGCAGTATTTT

J: TRBJ2-2
size: few
V: TRBV4-1
D: -
CDR3: CASSQFVQGSGELFF
DNA: TGCGCCAGCAGCCAATTCGTTCAGGGCTCCGGGGAGCTGTTTTTT

J: TRBJ2-3
size: -
V: TRBV2
D: TRBD1
CDR3: CASSRGQGSTDTQYF
DNA: TGTGCCAGCAGCCGGGGACAGGGCAGCACAGATACGCAGTATTTT

J: TRBJ1-5
size: once
V: TRBV19
D: -
CDR3: CASSPPTQPQHF
DNA: TGTGCCAGTAGTCCGCCGACACAGCCCCAGCATTTT

J: TRBJ1-5
size: -
V: TRBV3-1/TRBV3-2
D: -
CDR3: CASSRTPYSNQPQHF
DNA: TGTGCCAGCAGCCGGACACCCTATAGCAATCAGCCCCAGCATTTT

J: TRBJ1-1
size: once
V: TRBV6-5
D: TRBD1
CDR3: CASSLDRVFTEAFF
DNA: TGTGCCAGCAGCCTTGACAGGGTTTTCACTGAAGCTTTCTTT

J: TRBJ1-1
size: -
V: TRBV7-2
D: -
CDR3: CASNQGRGGEAFF
DNA: TGTGCCAGCAACCAAGGGAGGGGGGGAGAAGCTTTCTTT

J: TRBJ2-7
size: few
V: TRBV7-9
D: TRBD1
CDR3: CASSPERVRQGIYEQYF
DNA: TGTGCCAGCAGTCCAGAAAGGGTACGACAGGGGATCTACGAGCAGTACTTC

J: TRBJ1-5
size: -
V: TRBV3-1/TRBV3-2
D: -
CDR3: CASSPDGNQPQHF
DNA: TGTGCCAGCAGCCCCGACGGGAATCAGCCCCAGCATTTT

J: TRBJ2-5
size: -
V: TRBV7-2
D: TRBD2
CDR3: CASSLSLAGGSYYQETQYF
DNA: TGTGCCAGCAGCTTATCTCTAGCGGGGGGTTCTTATTACCAAGAGACCCAGTACTTC

J: TRBJ1-1
size: -
V: TRBV6-5
D: -
CDR3: CASSSPSRAFF
DNA: TGTGCCAGCAGTTCTCCCTCCCGAGCTTTCTTT

J: TRBJ2-2
size: -
V: TRBV11-2
D: TRBD1
CDR3: CASSEAGGSGELFF
DNA: TGTGCCAGCAGCGAGGCAGGGGGCTCTGGGGAGCTGTTTTTT

J: TRBJ2-6
size: -
V: TRBV5-1
D: -
CDR3: CASARGSPSGANVLTF
DNA: TGCGCCAGCGCCCGGGGGAGCCCCTCTGGGGCCAACGTCCTGACTTTC

J: TRBJ1-2
size: -
V: TRBV2
D: -
CDR3: CASSGNSPNYGYTF
DNA: TGTGCCAGCAGTGGTAACAGTCCTAACTATGGCTACACCTTC

J: TRBJ2-2
size: few
V: TRBV18
D: TRBD2
CDR3: CASSIKTSHTGELFF
DNA: TGTGCCAGCTCAATTAAGACTAGCCACACCGGGGAGCTGTTTTTT

J: TRBJ2-7
size: -
V: TRBV28
D: TRBD2
CDR3: CASRGARGGYEQYF
DNA: TGTGCCAGCCGAGGCGCGCGGGGGGGTTACGAGCAGTACTTC

J: TRBJ1-2
size: -
V: TRBV13
D: -
CDR3: CASSSGSNYGYTF
DNA: TGTGCCAGCAGTTCCGGGTCTAACTATGGCTACACCTTC

J: TRBJ2-6
size: -
V: TRBV5-3
D: TRBD1
CDR3: CARSLVSVSGQEKPGANVLTF
DNA: TGTGCCAGAAGCTTGGTGTCGGTGTCGGGACAGGAGAAACCTGGGGCCAACGTCCTGACTTTC

J: TRBJ2-7
size: -
V: TRBV13
D: -
CDR3: CASSSAGDSYEQYF
DNA: TGTGCCAGCAGCTCAGCCGGGGACTCCTACGAGCAGTACTTC

J: TRBJ2-6
size: -
V: TRBV9
D: TRBD1
CDR3: CASSVPSRDRGPSGANVLTF
DNA: TGTGCCAGCAGCGTCCCATCCCGGGACAGGGGGCCGTCGGGGGCCAACGTCCTGACTTTC

J: TRBJ1-2
size: -
V: TRBV25-1
D: TRBD1
CDR3: CASSGQGGYTF
DNA: TGTGCCAGCAGTGGACAGGGAGGCTACACCTTC

J: TRBJ2-3
size: -
V: TRBV29-1
D: TRBD2
CDR3: CSGWTSGGAGDTQYF
DNA: TGCAGCGGGTGGACTAGCGGGGGGGCAGGAGATACGCAGTATTTT

J: TRBJ2-7
size: -
V: TRBV6-5
D: TRBD1
CDR3: CAGGATGGIYEQYF
DNA: TGTGCCGGGGGCGCTACAGGGGGTATCTACGAGCAGTACTTC

J: TRBJ2-3
size: -
V: TRBV19
D: -
CDR3: CASSNQWASTDTQYF
DNA: TGTGCCAGTAGTAACCAGTGGGCGAGCACAGATACGCAGTATTTT

J: TRBJ2-5
size: -
V: TRBV3-1/TRBV3-2
D: -
CDR3: CASSQDLARETQYF
DNA: TGTGCCAGCAGCCAAGATTTGGCCAGAGAGACCCAGTACTTC

J: TRBJ2-2
size: -
V: TRBV15
D: TRBD2
CDR3: CAIQRGAGELFF
DNA: TGTGCCATCCAGCGGGGGGCCGGGGAGCTGTTTTTT

J: TRBJ1-1
size: -
V: TRBV7-2
D: TRBD1
CDR3: CASSFLQGEGTEAFF
DNA: TGTGCCAGCAGCTTTTTACAGGGGGAAGGCACTGAAGCTTTCTTT

J: TRBJ1-3
size: few
V: TRBV9
D: -
CDR3: CATEEVNTIYF
DNA: TGTGCCACAGAGGAGGTGAACACCATATATTTT

J: TRBJ2-2
size: -
V: TRBV7-3
D: -
CDR3: CASRQGGNTGELFF
DNA: TGTGCCAGTAGACAGGGAGGGAACACCGGGGAGCTGTTTTTT

J: TRBJ1-5
size: -
V: TRBV6-5
D: TRBD1
CDR3: CASTVTGGGQPQHF
DNA: TGTGCCAGCACCGTAACAGGGGGTGGGCAGCCCCAGCATTTT

J: TRBJ1-1
size: -
V: TRBV4-3
D: TRBD1
CDR3: CASSLLILGTGNTEAFF
DNA: TGCGCCAGCAGCCTCCTCATCCTGGGGACAGGGAACACTGAAGCTTTCTTT

J: TRBJ2-7
size: -
V: TRBV7-9
D: -
CDR3: CASSLGTPWGEQYF
DNA: TGTGCCAGCAGCCTCGGGACTCCATGGGGGGAGCAGTACTTC

J: TRBJ2-6
size: -
V: TRBV11-2
D: -
CDR3: CASSLGLGFYSGANVLTF
DNA: TGTGCCAGCAGCTTAGGATTGGGCTTTTACTCTGGGGCCAACGTCCTGACTTTC

J: TRBJ2-1
size: few
V: TRBV6-1
D: -
CDR3: CASSDAGGQGSPYNEQFF
DNA: TGTGCCAGCAGTGACGCTGGGGGCCAGGGGTCCCCTTACAATGAGCAGTTCTTC

J: TRBJ1-4
size: -
V: TRBV15
D: TRBD1
CDR3: CATSLGQGNEKLFF
DNA: TGTGCCACCAGCCTGGGACAGGGGAATGAAAAACTGTTTTTT

J: TRBJ2-1
size: -
V: TRBV11-2
D: TRBD1
CDR3: CASSQTGNYNEQFF
DNA: TGTGCCAGCAGCCAGACAGGGAACTACAATGAGCAGTTCTTC